This T cell receptor (beta chain) stems from a study of PD-L1 blockade in urothelial cancer. Background on the study: Chemotherapy regimens numbering 0 to 3 had been given to patients. Median T cell yield from blood was around 140,000.

This sample's time point: peripheral blood 6 weeks after treatment start. This CDR3 has 15 amino acids. After removal of 4 bases from V and 5 bases from J, the junction contained 5 bases not matched to a gene. Germline V gene lookup returns CDR1 MNHEY and CDR2 SMNVEV (reference sequence). Synthetic TCR analog templates were spiked into all PCRs individually. The method was immunoSEQ multiplex PCR; TCRdb's version includes in-frame clones alone and lacks a portion of them. This sample has roughly 120,000 clones; 80% to 95% occur once, and the top ten carry 3% to 4%. The source material was PBMCs, sampled around atezolizumab (anti-PD-L1) treatment. The chain uses TRBV27 and TRBJ2-5; 12 nucleotides match TRBD1. This TCR was recovered from a man aged 60 to 75 with urothelial cancer. The CDR3 reads CASSSGTGGMETQYF. In nucleotides, the CDR3 is TGTGCCAGCAGTTCCGGGACAGGGGGCATGGAGACCCAGTACTTC.